Shown below are 7 T cell receptor beta chains from a single sample sequenced in a study of cytomegalovirus exposure and HLA in healthy donors (dated by TCRdb to about 2017). Library preparation was by the immunoSEQ multiplex PCR assay. A mixture of 60 forward primers for TCR Vbeta segments and 13 reverse primers for TCR Jbeta segments was used in the multiplex PCR. The table was pulled from immuneACCESS by TCRdb, which kept in-frame rearrangements only. Such tables lose some clones; where checked, under half of the loss comes from unresolved V genes, and the rest has no known cause. This sample is represented by over 150,000 clones; just over 75% of them were singletons. The ten largest clones capture approximately 1.5% of the sample. Input material: PBMCs. These receptors originate from a woman in her 30s in good health and CMV-seropositive.

V is TRBV10-2 and J is TRBJ2-3, with 7 bases lining up with TRBD1. The CDR3 loop spans 15 amino acids. The V gene end was trimmed by 3 bases and the J gene end by 2 bases; junction bases not matched to a gene: 5. In germline, CDR1 is WSHSY, CDR2 SAAADI. The chain's CDR3 is CASSEQGTNTDTQYF. The CDR3 DNA reads TGCGCCAGCAGTGAACAGGGGACAAACACAGATACGCAGTATTTT.

For the CDR3, the DNA is TGTGCCGGAACAGGGGGAAAGTACGAGCAGTACTTC. This gives the protein CAGTGGKYEQYF. The chain combines TRBV30 with TRBJ2-7, with 8 bases matching TRBD1. Germline V gene lookup returns CDR1 GTSNPN and CDR2 SVGIG (reference sequence). CDR3 length: 12 residues. After removal of 8 bases from V and 4 bases from J, the junction contained 7 bases not matched to a gene.

This chain links TRBV2 with TRBJ2-4; TRBD1 might be the D (5 bases). Trimming took 1 base from V and 5 from J, leaving 12 bases between them. The CDR3 totals 15 residues. Germline V gene sequence: CDR1 SNHLY, CDR2 FYNNEI. Here the CDR3 reads CASSEGAGPQNIQYF. The CDR3 nucleotides read TGTGCCAGCAGTGAAGGCGCAGGGCCCCAAAACATTCAGTACTTC.

This chain connects TRBV11-2 to TRBJ1-1; no reliable D call. The germline V gene has CDR1 SGHAT and CDR2 FQNNGV. The CDR3 has 13 amino acids. The V end was cut by 1 base, the J end by 1 base, with 4 bases between. This CDR3 reads CASSLVRNTEAFF. The CDR3 nucleotides read TGTGCCAGCAGCTTAGTTAGGAACACTGAAGCTTTCTTT.

The chain has TRBV6-5 and TRBJ2-1; TRBD2 matches 8 bases. J lost 4 bases, V lost 7 bases, and 9 bases had no gene match. CDR1 is MNHEY, CDR2 SVGAGI, per germline. CDR3 length: 15 residues. The CDR3 nucleotides read TGTGCCAGCACCAGATTAGCGGGGCGATACAATGAGCAGTTCTTC. Residues: CASTRLAGRYNEQFF.

This clone was found a few times. The genes are TRBV19 and TRBJ2-3, with 13 bases that match TRBD2. Germline V gene sequence: CDR1 LNHDA, CDR2 SQIVND (reference sequence). Trimming cost V 8 bases and J 4 bases; bases outside gene matches: 15. This CDR3 comprises 18 residues. CDR3 residues: CASRYRGGLAGVADTQYF. The CDR3 DNA reads TGTGCCAGTCGATATAGGGGCGGACTAGCGGGAGTCGCAGATACGCAGTATTTT.

This clone turned up a few times. V gene TRBV21-1 combines with J gene TRBJ1-5. TRBV21-1 is marked as a pseudogene. The CDR3 is made up of 18 amino acids. In DNA form, the CDR3 reads TGTGCCAGCAGCGCCACGGGACTCCCCTCGACCAGCAATCAGCCCCAGCATTTT. This encodes CASSATGLPSTSNQPQHF.